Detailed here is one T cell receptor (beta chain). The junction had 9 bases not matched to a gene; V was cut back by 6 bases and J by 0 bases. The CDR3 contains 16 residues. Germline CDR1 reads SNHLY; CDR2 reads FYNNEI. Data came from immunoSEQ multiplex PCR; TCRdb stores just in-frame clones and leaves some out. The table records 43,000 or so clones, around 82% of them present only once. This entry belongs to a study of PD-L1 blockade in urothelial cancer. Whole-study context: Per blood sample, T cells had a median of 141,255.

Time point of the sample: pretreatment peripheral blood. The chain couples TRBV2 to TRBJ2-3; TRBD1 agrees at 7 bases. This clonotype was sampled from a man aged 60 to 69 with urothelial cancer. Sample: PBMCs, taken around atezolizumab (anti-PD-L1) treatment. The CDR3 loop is CASSAWGQSSTDTQYF. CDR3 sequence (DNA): TGTGCCAGCAGCGCTTGGGGACAGAGTAGCACAGATACGCAGTATTTT.